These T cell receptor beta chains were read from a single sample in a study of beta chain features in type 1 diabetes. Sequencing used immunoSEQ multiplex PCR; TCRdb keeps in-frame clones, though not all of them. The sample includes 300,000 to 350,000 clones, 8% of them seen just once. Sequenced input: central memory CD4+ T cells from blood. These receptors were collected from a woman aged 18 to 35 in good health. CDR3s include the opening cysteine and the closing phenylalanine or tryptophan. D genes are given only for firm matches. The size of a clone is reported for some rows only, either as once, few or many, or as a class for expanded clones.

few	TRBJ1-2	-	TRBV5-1	CASSTPGSVLF	TGCGCCAGCAGCACCCCCGGGTCAGTCCTCTTC
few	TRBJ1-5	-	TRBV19	CASTRIQGTQPQHF	TGTGCCAGTACCAGAATTCAGGGGACTCAGCCCCAGCATTTT
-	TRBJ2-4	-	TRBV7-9	CASSLDGNIQYF	TGTGCCAGCAGCTTAGACGGAAACATTCAGTACTTC
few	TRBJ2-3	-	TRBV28	CASRMPNRRFLDEGGIGADTQYF	TGTGCCAGCCGAATGCCCAACAGGAGGTTTCTTGATGAGGGCGGGATTGGCGCAGATACGCAGTATTTT
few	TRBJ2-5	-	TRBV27	CASSFWSGAAYQETQYF	TGTGCCAGCAGTTTTTGGTCGGGGGCCGCGTACCAAGAGACCCAGTACTTC
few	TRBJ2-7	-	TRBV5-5	CASTLTREVSSYEQYF	TGTGCCAGCACCTTAACGAGGGAGGTCAGCTCCTACGAGCAGTACTTC
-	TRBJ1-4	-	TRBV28	CASGGQLNEKLFF	TGTGCCAGCGGAGGACAGTTAAATGAAAAACTGTTTTTT
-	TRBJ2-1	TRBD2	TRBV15	CATTPGGSRVEQFF	TGTGCCACCACGCCGGGCGGGAGTAGGGTTGAGCAGTTCTTC
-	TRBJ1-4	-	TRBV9	CASSVGNGEKLFF	TGTGCCAGCAGCGTAGGGAACGGTGAAAAACTGTTTTTT
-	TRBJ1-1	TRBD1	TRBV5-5	CASSLAGTGNAEAFF	TGTGCCAGCAGCTTGGCCGGGACAGGGAATGCTGAAGCTTTCTTT
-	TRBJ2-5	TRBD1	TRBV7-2	CASSGTGNQETQYF	TGTGCCAGCAGCGGGACAGGGAATCAAGAGACCCAGTACTTC
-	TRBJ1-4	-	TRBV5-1	CASSLQSATNEKLFF	TGCGCCAGCAGCTTACAGAGCGCAACTAATGAAAAACTGTTTTTT
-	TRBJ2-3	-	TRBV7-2	CASSLRALSADTQYF	TGTGCCAGCAGCTTACGCGCCCTTAGCGCAGATACGCAGTATTTT
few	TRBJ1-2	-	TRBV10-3	CAISESGNYGYTF	TGTGCCATCAGTGAGTCCGGTAACTATGGCTACACCTTC
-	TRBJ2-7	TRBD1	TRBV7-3	CASSPGTGFYEQYF	TGTGCCAGCAGCCCCGGGACAGGTTTTTACGAGCAGTACTTC
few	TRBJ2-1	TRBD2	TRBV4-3	CASSQVPALASGSANEQFF	TGCGCCAGCAGCCAAGTGCCGGCCCTGGCTAGCGGGAGTGCGAATGAGCAGTTCTTC
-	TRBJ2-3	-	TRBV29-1	CSVDWSSGDTQYF	TGCAGCGTTGATTGGTCTTCGGGCGATACGCAGTATTTT
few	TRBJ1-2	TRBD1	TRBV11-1	CASSHRRRGNAGYTF	TGTGCCAGCAGCCATCGTCGCAGGGGGAACGCGGGCTACACCTTC
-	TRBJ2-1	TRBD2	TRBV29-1	CSVRLAGGPGNEQFF	TGCAGCGTCCGACTAGCGGGAGGGCCGGGGAATGAGCAGTTCTTC
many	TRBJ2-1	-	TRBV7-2	CASSLGGPPSNEQFF	TGTGCCAGCAGCTTAGGAGGGCCGCCGTCCAATGAGCAGTTCTTC
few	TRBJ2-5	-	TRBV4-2	CASSQDQGGTYQETQYF	TGTGCCAGCAGCCAAGATCAGGGGGGGACCTACCAAGAGACCCAGTACTTC
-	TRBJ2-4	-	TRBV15	CATSRVGRGAKNIQYF	TGTGCCACCAGCAGAGTCGGACGGGGAGCCAAAAACATTCAGTACTTC
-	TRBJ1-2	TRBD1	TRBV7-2	CASSFPPGTGGGYTF	TGTGCCAGCAGCTTCCCCCCCGGGACAGGGGGTGGCTACACCTTC
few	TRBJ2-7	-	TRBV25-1	CASSSALYEQYF	TGTGCCAGCAGCTCAGCTCTCTACGAGCAGTACTTC
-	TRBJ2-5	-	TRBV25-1	CASRRSGKETQYF	TGTGCCAGCAGGAGGTCGGGTAAAGAGACCCAGTACTTC
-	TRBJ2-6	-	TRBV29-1	CSVSPTTLSGANVLTF	TGCAGCGTTTCCCCTACGACCCTCTCTGGGGCCAACGTCCTGACTTTC
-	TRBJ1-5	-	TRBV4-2	CASSQDQLNQPQHF	TGTGCCAGCAGCCAAGATCAGTTGAATCAGCCCCAGCATTTT
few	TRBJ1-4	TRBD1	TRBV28	CASSRKDRGYEKLFF	TGTGCCAGCAGCAGGAAGGACAGGGGGTATGAAAAACTGTTTTTT
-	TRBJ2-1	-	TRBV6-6	CASSYGPPLDNEQFF	TGTGCCAGCAGTTACGGGCCCCCCTTGGACAATGAGCAGTTCTTC
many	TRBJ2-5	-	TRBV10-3	CAISGTAETQYF	TGTGCCATCAGTGGTACAGCGGAGACCCAGTACTTC
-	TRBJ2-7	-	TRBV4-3	CASSQVMQGHEQYF	TGCGCCAGCAGCCAAGTTATGCAGGGCCACGAGCAGTACTTC
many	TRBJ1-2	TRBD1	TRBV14	CASSLGTGRYGYTF	TGTGCCAGCAGCCTGGGGACAGGGCGCTATGGCTACACCTTC
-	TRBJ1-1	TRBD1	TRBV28	CASRGQGVAEAFF	TGTGCCAGCAGGGGCCAGGGGGTAGCTGAAGCTTTCTTT
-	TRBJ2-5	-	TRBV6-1	CASSDGQPSPETQYF	TGTGCCAGCAGTGACGGGCAGCCCAGTCCAGAGACCCAGTACTTC
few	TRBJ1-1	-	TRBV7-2	CASSSYGVGAEAFF	TGTGCCAGCAGCTCCTACGGGGTAGGCGCTGAAGCTTTCTTT
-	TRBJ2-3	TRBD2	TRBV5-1	CASSLGLATDTQYF	TGCGCCAGCAGCTTGGGACTAGCGACAGATACGCAGTATTTT
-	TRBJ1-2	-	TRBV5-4	CASRPKGGNYGYTF	TGTGCCAGCAGGCCGAAGGGCGGAAACTATGGCTACACCTTC
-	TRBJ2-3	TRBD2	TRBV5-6	CASSRAPRSGGTDTQYF	TGTGCCAGCAGCCGAGCGCCCCGGAGCGGGGGAACAGATACGCAGTATTTT
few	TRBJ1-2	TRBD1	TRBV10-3	CAISDPGQGEGYTF	TGTGCCATCAGTGATCCTGGACAGGGGGAAGGCTACACCTTC
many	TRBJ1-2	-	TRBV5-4	CASSDRTYGYTF	TGTGCCAGCAGCGACAGGACCTATGGCTACACCTTC
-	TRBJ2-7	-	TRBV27	CASKRVLGSYEQYF	TGTGCCAGCAAGCGGGTTTTAGGGTCCTACGAGCAGTACTTC
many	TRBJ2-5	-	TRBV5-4	CASSPAAQETQYF	TGTGCCAGCAGCCCCGCGGCGCAAGAGACCCAGTACTTC
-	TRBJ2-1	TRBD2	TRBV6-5	CASRDRTSGYNEQFF	TGTGCCAGCAGGGACAGGACTAGCGGCTACAATGAGCAGTTCTTC
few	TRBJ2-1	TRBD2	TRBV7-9	CASGQSLGGSPHNEQFF	TGTGCCAGCGGTCAAAGCTTGGGCGGGAGTCCCCACAATGAGCAGTTCTTC
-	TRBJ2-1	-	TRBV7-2	CASSLGQASVYNEQFF	TGTGCCAGCAGCTTAGGACAGGCGTCGGTTTACAATGAGCAGTTCTTC
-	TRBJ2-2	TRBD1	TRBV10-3	CAISVIQGPGELFF	TGTGCCATCAGTGTAATACAGGGGCCCGGGGAGCTGTTTTTT